Below, 28 T cell receptor beta chains from the same sample are listed, as sequenced in a study of blood T cell repertoires in COVID-19. Produced via immunoSEQ multiplex PCR; TCRdb's table is partial and in-frame only. The sample contains 46,000 or so clones, approximately 89% of which appear only once. Sequencing used peripheral blood. The origin of the receptors is a man aged 45 to 65 with acute or convalescent COVID-19.

The chain joins TRBV3-1 (or the pseudogene TRBV3-2) to TRBJ1-2; TRBD1 matches at 7 bases. Germline V gene sequence: CDR1 LGHDT, CDR2 YNNKEL (reference sequence). The CDR3 spans 13 residues. Germline trimming cut 7 bases from V and 6 bases from J; bases unmatched to any gene: 8. CDR3 sequence reads: CASTKGTADGYTF. As DNA, the CDR3 is TGTGCCAGCACCAAAGGGACAGCGGATGGCTACACCTTC.

The chain links TRBV5-1 to TRBJ1-1; D perhaps matches TRBD1 (5 bases). V was shortened by 3 bases and J by 1 base, with 10 bases between the two germline ends. This CDR3 is built from 14 residues. Germline CDR1 and CDR2: SGHRS and YFSETQ. CDR3 in DNA: TGCGCCAGCAGCTCGAGCGGGGGGAACACTGAAGCTTTCTTT. It specifies CASSSSGGNTEAFF.

This chain links TRBV28 with TRBJ1-4; 8 bases match TRBD1. The CDR3 has 14 amino acids. Germline V gives CDR1 MDHEN, CDR2 SYDVKM. Trimming took 3 bases from V and 7 from J; bases not matched to a gene: 4. The CDR3 DNA is TGTGCCAGCAGTTTCCCCGGACAGGGTGAAAAACTGTTTTTT. Its protein is CASSFPGQGEKLFF.

The chain links TRBV7-2 to TRBJ1-3, with 8 bases that match TRBD1. The trim removed 1 base at V and 0 bases at J, leaving 8 bases unmatched. The CDR3 is made up of 18 amino acids. Germline V lookup: CDR1 SGHTA, CDR2 FQGNSA. DNA for the CDR3: TGTGCCAGCAGCTTAGGAGGCCGGGACAGGTTCTCTGGAAACACCATATATTTT. It specifies CASSLGGRDRFSGNTIYF.

The CDR3 DNA sequence: TGTGCCAGCAGCCAAGCCCTATACTACACCTTC. Translating gives CASSQALYYTF. V is TRBV4-2 and J is TRBJ1-2; D is undetermined. Germline V gene sequence: CDR1 LGHNA, CDR2 YNFKEQ. V shed 1 base and J shed 10 bases, with 7 bases lying between them. This CDR3 has 11 residues.

The chain is built from TRBV19 and TRBJ2-1; 10 positions agree with TRBD2. CDR1 and CDR2 (germline): LNHDA, SQIVND (reference sequence). The CDR3 sequence is 16 residues long. Trimming at V came to 2 bases and at J to 9 bases, leaving 10 bases not matched to a gene. DNA for the CDR3: TGTGCCAGTAGTATACTAGCGGGGGCTCCAGGCGGTGAGCAGTTCTTC. Protein product: CASSILAGAPGGEQFF.

This clone was seen more than once but under ten times. This chain uses TRBV5-6 with TRBJ1-2; 7 bases agree with TRBD1. The CDR3 spans 13 residues. From germline, CDR1 is SGHDT and CDR2 YYEEEE. J gave up 8 bases and V 4 bases, and 8 bases lay outside the gene matches. The CDR3 loop is CASSRDRDGGYTF. CDR3 DNA sequence: TGTGCCAGCAGCCGTGACAGGGATGGAGGCTACACCTTC. The entire variable domain, with the rest obtained from reference TRBV5-6 and TRBJ1-2, is as follows: DAGVTQSPTHLIKTRGQQVTLRCSPKSGHDTVSWYQQALGQGPQFIFQYYEEEERQRGNFPDRFSGHQFPNYSSELNVNALLLGDSALYLCASSRDRDGGYTFGSGTRLTVV.

The table lists this clone with a count of one. This chain connects TRBV4-3 to TRBJ2-1; D gene ambiguous. The germline V gene encodes CDR1 LGHNA and CDR2 YSLEER. There are 14 residues in the CDR3. With 5 bases removed from V and 10 bases from J, the gap between germline ends came to 18 bases. DNA for the CDR3: TGCGCCAGCAGCTGGTCGTTTAGCATCAGCGAGCAGTTCTTC. Translating it yields CASSWSFSISEQFF.

V is TRBV5-1 and J is TRBJ2-7, with a weak D call TRBD2 (5 bases). The germline V gene encodes CDR1 SGHRS and CDR2 YFSETQ. The CDR3 contains 13 residues. V lost 0 bases to trimming and J lost 3 bases, with 7 bases between them. The CDR3 DNA reads TGCGCCAGCAGCTTGGACGGGGACTACGAGCAGTACTTC. Translation: CASSLDGDYEQYF.

This chain uses TRBV5-1 with TRBJ2-1; TRBD1 matches 10 bases. V shed 4 bases, J shed 4 bases, and the junction held 17 bases outside the gene matches. Germline loops: CDR1 SGHRS, CDR2 YFSETQ. This CDR3 region has 19 residues. CDR3 coding DNA: TGCGCCAGCAGCGCGACCGGGACAGGGGTTAGAATACCTTACAATGAGCAGTTCTTC. As protein: CASSATGTGVRIPYNEQFF.

The V gene is TRBV3-1 (or the pseudogene TRBV3-2), the J gene TRBJ1-3, with D possibly matching TRBD1 (5 bases). V was clipped by 1 base and J by 3 bases, with 10 bases between them. The CDR3 loop spans 15 amino acids. CDR1 and CDR2 from the germline V gene are LGHDT and YNNKEL (reference sequence). CDR3: CASSQGAGIGNTIYF. The DNA for the CDR3 is TGTGCCAGCAGCCAAGGGGCAGGGATTGGAAACACCATATATTTT.

The chain uses TRBV6-6 and TRBJ1-4, with D possibly being TRBD1 (5 bases). The CDR3 extends over 16 amino acids. Deletions cut 2 bases from V and 0 bases from J, with 10 bases between. Germline values: CDR1 MNHNY, CDR2 SVGAGI (reference sequence). The chain's CDR3 is CASSYAGLATNEKLFF. CDR3 DNA: TGTGCCAGCAGTTACGCAGGGCTTGCAACTAATGAAAAACTGTTTTTT.

This sequence joins TRBV7-9 and TRBJ2-6; 7 bases align to TRBD1. The V gene's germline CDR1 is SEHNR and CDR2 FQNEAQ (reference sequence). Trimming took 0 bases from V and 2 from J; bases not matched to a gene: 1. The CDR3 is made up of 16 amino acids. CDR3 DNA: TGTGCCAGCAGCTTAGCACAGGGGACTGGGGCCAACGTCCTGACTTTC. The encoded protein is CASSLAQGTGANVLTF.

This chain connects TRBV6-1 to TRBJ1-1; 8 bases agree with TRBD1. With 3 bases clipped from V and 5 bases from J, the junction kept 5 bases outside the gene matches. Germline lookup yields CDR1 MNHNS and CDR2 SASEGT. CDR3 size: 14 residues. CDR3 nucleotides: TGTGCCAGCAGTGACAGGGGGCTGGGTACTGAAGCTTTCTTT. Its translation is CASSDRGLGTEAFF.

The rearrangement uses TRBV5-1 and TRBJ1-1; TRBD1 is a possible D gene (5 bases). Per the germline V gene, CDR1 is SGHRS and CDR2 is YFSETQ. This CDR3 spans 14 amino acids. V lost 2 bases and J lost 3, with 11 bases in between. CDR3 in amino acids: CASSLSGLDTEAFF. CDR3 sequence (DNA): TGCGCCAGCAGCTTATCAGGGTTGGACACTGAAGCTTTCTTT. The full variable domain, with the rest looked up from reference TRBV5-1 and TRBJ1-1, is KAGVTQTPRYLIKTRGQQVTLSCSPISGHRSVSWYQQTPGQGLQFLFEYFSETQRNKGNFPGRFSGRQFSNSRSEMNVSTLELGDSALYLCASSLSGLDTEAFFGQGTRLTVV.

V is TRBV6-6 and J is TRBJ1-1; D perhaps matches TRBD1 (6 bases). The germline gives CDR1 MNHNY, CDR2 SVGAGI (reference sequence). V lost 7 bases to trimming and J lost 2 bases, with 14 bases between them. The length of the CDR3 is 14 residues. CDR3 nucleotide sequence: TGTGCCAGCAAAAGGGACAATCAAAACACTGAAGCTTTCTTT. Amino acid sequence: CASKRDNQNTEAFF.

This chain links TRBV20-1 with TRBJ1-1; D perhaps matches TRBD1 (6 bases). V was shortened by 3 bases and J by 11 bases, with 19 bases between the two germline ends. This CDR3 contains 13 residues. In germline, CDR1 is DFQATT, CDR2 SNEGSKA (reference sequence). The CDR3 DNA reads as TGCAGTGCTAGTGGGGGCAGGGATGATGTGGCTTTCTTT. Its translation: CSASGGRDDVAFF.

V is TRBV5-1 and J is TRBJ2-7; maybe TRBD1 (5 bases). The V end lost 4 bases, the J end lost 6 bases, and 14 bases lay between the germline ends. This CDR3 has 13 residues. CDR1 is SGHRS and CDR2 is YFSETQ in the germline V gene. CDR3 DNA sequence: TGCGCCAGCAGCCTGACTCCTAGGGGCGAGCAGTACTTC. Translated, it gives CASSLTPRGEQYF.

The genes are TRBV25-1 and TRBJ1-2; no reliable D call. V lost 2 bases, J lost 6 bases, and 10 bases lay in between. There are 13 residues in the CDR3. Germline values: CDR1 MGHDK, CDR2 SYGVNS. The CDR3 DNA is TGTGCCAGCAGTGAAATAGTCCAGGATGGCTACACCTTC. Translating gives CASSEIVQDGYTF.

The chain joins TRBV25-1 to TRBJ1-6; D is unresolved. Germline CDR1 MGHDK, CDR2 SYGVNS. V lost 4 bases, J lost 3 bases, and 13 bases lay in between. CDR3 length equals 16 residues. The CDR3 sequence: CASSAMGVLYNSPLHF. CDR3 bases: TGTGCCAGCAGTGCAATGGGAGTGCTCTATAATTCACCCCTCCACTTT.

The CDR3 DNA follows: TGTGCCACCAGTGATGGAACGTGGAGCTCCTACAATGAGCAGTTCTTC. Translating it yields CATSDGTWSSYNEQFF. The V gene is TRBV24-1, the J gene TRBJ2-1; D gene ambiguous. The CDR3 contains 16 residues. CDR1 KGHDR and CDR2 SFDVKD come from the germline V gene. Trimming shortened V by 3 bases and J by 0 bases, and 11 bases separated the two germline ends.

The V call is TRBV29-1, the J call TRBJ2-3, with 7 bases that match TRBD2. Trimming cost V 6 bases and J 2 bases; bases outside gene matches: 2. In germline, CDR1 is SQVTM, CDR2 ANQGSEA. CDR3 length: 12 amino acids. The CDR3 here is CSVGGFTDTQYF. DNA for the CDR3: TGCAGCGTCGGGGGGTTCACAGATACGCAGTATTTT.

The genes are TRBV7-3 and TRBJ2-2; 10 bases match TRBD1. The V and J ends lost 5 bases and 6 bases, in that order; junction bases with no gene match: 9. Germline V CDR1 and CDR2: SGHTA, FQGTGA. This CDR3 is built from 16 residues. The CDR3 region has the DNA TGTGCCAGCAGCCCAGGGTCGGGACAGGGGTCCGGGGAGCTGTTTTTT. Amino acids: CASSPGSGQGSGELFF.

The V call is TRBV18, the J call TRBJ2-3; 8 nucleotides agree with TRBD1. After removal of 0 bases from V and 2 bases from J, the junction contained 4 bases not matched to a gene. This CDR3 comprises 16 residues. Germline CDR1 KGHSH, CDR2 LQKENI. The CDR3 nucleotides read TGTGCCAGCTCACCACCCGGGACAGGTTCCACAGATACGCAGTATTTT. It encodes CASSPPGTGSTDTQYF. Complete variable domain (other parts from reference TRBV18 and TRBJ2-3): NAGVMQNPRHLVRRRGQEARLRCSPMKGHSHVYWYRQLPEEGLKFMVYLQKENIIDESGMPKERFSAEFPKEGPSILRIQQVVRGDSAAYFCASSPPGTGSTDTQYFGPGTRLTVL.

The genes are TRBV19 and TRBJ2-5; D gene uncertain. Germline values: CDR1 LNHDA, CDR2 SQIVND (reference sequence). The CDR3 runs 15 residues. Trimming removed 3 bases at V and 1 base at J, with 12 bases between. This CDR3 is CASSIPGTFQETQYF. In DNA, the CDR3 is TGTGCCAGTAGTATCCCAGGCACCTTCCAAGAGACCCAGTACTTC.

The V gene is TRBV21-1, the J gene TRBJ2-7; TRBD1 reflects the table's D call only, with no check against the DNA. TRBV21-1 is a pseudogene. This CDR3 is 16 amino acids long. CDR3 sequence reads: CASSKRGRDRVNEQYF. The DNA of the CDR3 is TGTGCCAGCAGCAAAAGGGGCCGGGACAGAGTCAACGAGCAGTACTTC.

The chain uses TRBV4-3 and TRBJ1-1, with 7 bases fitting TRBD1. V lost 4 bases and J lost 1; bases outside the gene matches: 6. Germline V gene lookup returns CDR1 LGHNA and CDR2 YSLEER. The CDR3 extends over 15 amino acids. The CDR3, as DNA: TGCGCCAGCAGCCTCGGCTGGACAGGGAACACTGAAGCTTTCTTT. Amino acid sequence: CASSLGWTGNTEAFF.

The genes are TRBV27 and TRBJ1-3, with 10 nucleotides matching TRBD1. J was trimmed by 4 bases and V by 5 bases; bases with no gene match: 5. Germline lookup yields CDR1 MNHEY and CDR2 SMNVEV (reference sequence). There are 15 residues in the CDR3. CDR3: CASSGLGQGGNTIYF. The CDR3 coding sequence is TGTGCCAGCAGTGGATTGGGACAGGGGGGAAACACCATATATTTT.